Sequencing of this T cell receptor beta chain was carried out in a study of shared clonotypes between healthy human individuals. CDR1 MDHEN and CDR2 SYDVKM come from the germline V gene. There are 15 residues in the CDR3. Trimming left V 7 bases short and J 0 bases short, with 15 bases between. Assay execution took place at the deep level. This table comes from immunoSEQ multiplex PCR, and its TCRdb copy is limited to in-frame clones, with some not included. The table lists about 960,000 clones, around three quarters of them singletons, with approximately 1.5% in the top ten. This chain uses TRBV28 with TRBJ1-1, with D hard to call. The sample comprised memory CD4+ T cells sorted from blood. The subset denotes: CD45RA-negative fraction. This sequence was found in a man between 18 and 29 years old in good health. The CDR3 loop reads CASTPPGRLNTEAFF. The CDR3 DNA follows: TGTGCCAGCACCCCCCCAGGCCGATTGAACACTGAAGCTTTCTTT.